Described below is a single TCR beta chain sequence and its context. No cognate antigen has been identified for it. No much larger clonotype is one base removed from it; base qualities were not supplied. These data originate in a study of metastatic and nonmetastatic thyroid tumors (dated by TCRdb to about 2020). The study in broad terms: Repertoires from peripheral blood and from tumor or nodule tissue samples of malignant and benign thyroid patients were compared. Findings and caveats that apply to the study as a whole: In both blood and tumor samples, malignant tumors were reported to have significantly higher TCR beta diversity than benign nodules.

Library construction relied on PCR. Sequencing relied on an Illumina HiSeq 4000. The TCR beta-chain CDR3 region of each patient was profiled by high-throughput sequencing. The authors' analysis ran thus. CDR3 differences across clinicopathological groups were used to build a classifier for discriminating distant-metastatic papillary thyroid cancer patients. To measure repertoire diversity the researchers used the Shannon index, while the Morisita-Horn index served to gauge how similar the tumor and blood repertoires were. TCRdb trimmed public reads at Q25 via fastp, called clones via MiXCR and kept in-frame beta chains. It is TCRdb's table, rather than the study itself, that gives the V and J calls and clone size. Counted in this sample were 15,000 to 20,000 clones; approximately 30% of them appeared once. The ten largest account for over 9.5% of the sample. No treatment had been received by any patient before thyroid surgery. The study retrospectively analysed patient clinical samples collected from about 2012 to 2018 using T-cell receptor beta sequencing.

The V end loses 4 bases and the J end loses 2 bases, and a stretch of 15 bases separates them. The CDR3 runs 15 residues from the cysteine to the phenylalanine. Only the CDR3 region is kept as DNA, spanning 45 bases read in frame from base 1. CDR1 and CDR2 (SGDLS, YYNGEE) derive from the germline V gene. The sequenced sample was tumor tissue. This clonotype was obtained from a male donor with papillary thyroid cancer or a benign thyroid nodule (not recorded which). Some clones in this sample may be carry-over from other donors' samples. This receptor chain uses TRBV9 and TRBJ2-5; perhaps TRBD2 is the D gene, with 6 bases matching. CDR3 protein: CASSPGTLGQETQYF. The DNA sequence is TGTGCCAGCAGCCCAGGGACTTTGGGTCAAGAGACCCAGTACTTC.